This TCR beta chain was identified during a study of blood T cells in healthy people across ages. Primers used in a second PCR of roughly 6 to 12 cycles were a sample-barcoded 5' primer and a J-beta primer mix. Using its own MiXCR run on the 5' RACE reads, TCRdb lists one record per CDR3 protein. Among 2 million or so distinct CDR3 sequences listed, around 50% were seen once. V gave up 3 bases and J gave up 3 bases, with 9 bases separating them. This CDR3 contains 13 residues. Germline-derived CDR1 and CDR2 are SGDLS and YYNGEE. In its sample, this clonotype was seen once. Individuals who donated were healthy Caucasians from Russia aged roughly 6 to 95.

The specimen sequenced was blood. The V and J genes are TRBV9 and TRBJ1-1; possibly TRBD1 for D (6 bases). The receptor's source is a woman aged 40 to 55 in good health. The CDR3 reads CASSAEGDTEAFF. CDR3 coding DNA: TGTGCCAGCAGCGCCGAGGGGGACACTGAAGCTTTCTTT. The full variable domain, rest sourced from reference TRBV9 and TRBJ1-1, is DSGVTQTPKHLITATGQRVTLRCSPRSGDLSVYWYQQSLDQGLQFLIQYYNGEERAKGNILERFSAQQFPDLHSELNLSSLELGDSALYFCASSAEGDTEAFFGQGTRLTVV.